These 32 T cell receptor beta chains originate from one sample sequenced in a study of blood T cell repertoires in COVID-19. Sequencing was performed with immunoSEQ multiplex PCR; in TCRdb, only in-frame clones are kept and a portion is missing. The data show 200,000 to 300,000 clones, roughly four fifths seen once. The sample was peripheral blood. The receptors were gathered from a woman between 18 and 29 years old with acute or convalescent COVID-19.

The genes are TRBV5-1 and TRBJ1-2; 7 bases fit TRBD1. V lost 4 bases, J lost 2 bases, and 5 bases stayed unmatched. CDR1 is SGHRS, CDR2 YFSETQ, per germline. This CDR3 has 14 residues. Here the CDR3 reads CASSPMGQNYGYTF. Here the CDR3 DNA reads TGCGCCAGCAGCCCGATGGGACAGAACTATGGCTACACCTTC. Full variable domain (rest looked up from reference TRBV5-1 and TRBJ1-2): KAGVTQTPRYLIKTRGQQVTLSCSPISGHRSVSWYQQTPGQGLQFLFEYFSETQRNKGNFPGRFSGRQFSNSRSEMNVSTLELGDSALYLCASSPMGQNYGYTFGSGTRLTVV.

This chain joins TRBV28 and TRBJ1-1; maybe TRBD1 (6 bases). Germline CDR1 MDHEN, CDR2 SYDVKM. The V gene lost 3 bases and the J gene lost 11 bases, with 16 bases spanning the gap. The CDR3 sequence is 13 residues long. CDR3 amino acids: CASSFYRERSAFF. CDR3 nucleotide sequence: TGTGCCAGCAGTTTTTACAGGGAGCGCAGTGCTTTCTTT.

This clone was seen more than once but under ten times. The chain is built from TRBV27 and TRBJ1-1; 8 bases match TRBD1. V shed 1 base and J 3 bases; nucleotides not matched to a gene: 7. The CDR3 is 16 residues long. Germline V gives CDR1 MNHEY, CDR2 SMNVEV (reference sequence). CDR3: CASSLFQGATYTEAFF. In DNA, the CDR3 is TGTGCCAGCAGTTTATTCCAGGGGGCTACGTACACTGAAGCTTTCTTT.

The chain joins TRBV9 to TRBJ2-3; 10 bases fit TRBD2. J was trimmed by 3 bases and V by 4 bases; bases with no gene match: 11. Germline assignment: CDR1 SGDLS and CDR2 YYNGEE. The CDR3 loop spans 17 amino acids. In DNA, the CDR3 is TGTGCCAGCAGCCCTCTCGGGGTAGCGGGAGGAACAGATACGCAGTATTTT. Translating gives CASSPLGVAGGTDTQYF.

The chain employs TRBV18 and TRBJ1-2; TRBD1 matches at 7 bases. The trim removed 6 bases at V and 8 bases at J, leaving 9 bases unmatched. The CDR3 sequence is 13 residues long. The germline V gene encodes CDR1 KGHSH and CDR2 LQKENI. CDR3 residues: CASSPTGSHGYTF. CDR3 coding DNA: TGTGCCAGCTCTCCGACAGGGAGTCACGGCTACACCTTC.

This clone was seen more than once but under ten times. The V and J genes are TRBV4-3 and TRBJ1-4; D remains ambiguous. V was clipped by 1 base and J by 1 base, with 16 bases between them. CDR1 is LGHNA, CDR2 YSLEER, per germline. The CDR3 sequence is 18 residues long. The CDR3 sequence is CASSQVSLVVRTNEKLFF. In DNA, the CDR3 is TGCGCCAGCAGCCAAGTATCACTCGTAGTCCGAACTAATGAAAAACTGTTTTTT.

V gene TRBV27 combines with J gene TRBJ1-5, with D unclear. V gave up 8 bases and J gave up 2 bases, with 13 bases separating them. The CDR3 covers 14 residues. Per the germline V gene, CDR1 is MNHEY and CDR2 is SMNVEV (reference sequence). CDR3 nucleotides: TGTGCCAGCGGTCGGTACGGGGGCAATCAGCCCCAGCATTTT. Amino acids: CASGRYGGNQPQHF.

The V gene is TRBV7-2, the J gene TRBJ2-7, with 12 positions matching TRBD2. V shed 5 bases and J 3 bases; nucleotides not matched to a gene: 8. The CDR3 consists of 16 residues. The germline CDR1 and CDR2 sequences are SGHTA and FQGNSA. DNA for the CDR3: TGTGCCAGCAGCCCCATGACTAGCGGGAGAAGCTACGAGCAGTACTTC. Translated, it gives CASSPMTSGRSYEQYF.

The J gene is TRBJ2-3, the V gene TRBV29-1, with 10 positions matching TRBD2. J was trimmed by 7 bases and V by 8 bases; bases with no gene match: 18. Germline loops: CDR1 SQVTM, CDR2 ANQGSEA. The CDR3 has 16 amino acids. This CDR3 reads CSSSHTGTSVLNTQYF. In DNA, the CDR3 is TGCAGCAGCTCTCATACCGGGACTAGCGTGTTAAATACGCAGTATTTT.

The chain's CDR3 is CASGHRNEQFF. CDR3 DNA sequence: TGTGCTAGTGGTCACAGGAATGAGCAGTTCTTC. The chain joins TRBV12-5 to TRBJ2-1; TRBD1 is a possible D gene (5 bases). V was pared by 5 bases and J by 7 bases, with 6 bases between. The CDR3 has 11 residues. Germline values: CDR1 LGHNT, CDR2 FRNRAP.

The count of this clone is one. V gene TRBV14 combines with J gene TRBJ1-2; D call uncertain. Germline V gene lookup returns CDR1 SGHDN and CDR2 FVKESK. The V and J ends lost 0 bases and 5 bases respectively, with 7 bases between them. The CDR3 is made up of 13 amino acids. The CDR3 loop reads CASSQDLAYGYTF. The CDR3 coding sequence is TGTGCCAGCAGCCAAGATCTTGCGTATGGCTACACCTTC.

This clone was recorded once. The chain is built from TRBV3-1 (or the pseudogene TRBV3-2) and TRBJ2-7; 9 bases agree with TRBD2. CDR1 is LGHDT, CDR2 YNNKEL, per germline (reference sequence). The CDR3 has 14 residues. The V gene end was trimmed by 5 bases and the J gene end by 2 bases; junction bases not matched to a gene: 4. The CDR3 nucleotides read TGTGCCAGCAGCTTCCTAGCGGGGACCTACGAGCAGTACTTC. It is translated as CASSFLAGTYEQYF.

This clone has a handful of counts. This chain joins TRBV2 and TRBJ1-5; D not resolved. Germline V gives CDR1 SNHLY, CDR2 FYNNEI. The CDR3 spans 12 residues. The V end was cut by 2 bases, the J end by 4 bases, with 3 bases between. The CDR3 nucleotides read TGTGCCAGCAGTGAACCGAATCAGCCCCAGCATTTT. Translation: CASSEPNQPQHF.

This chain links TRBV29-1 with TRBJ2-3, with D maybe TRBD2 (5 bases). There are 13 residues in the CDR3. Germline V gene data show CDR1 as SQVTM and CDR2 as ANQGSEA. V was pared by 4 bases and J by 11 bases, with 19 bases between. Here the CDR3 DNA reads TGCAGCGTTGTATTGGACCTTGGGAGAGGGCAGTATTTT. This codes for CSVVLDLGRGQYF.

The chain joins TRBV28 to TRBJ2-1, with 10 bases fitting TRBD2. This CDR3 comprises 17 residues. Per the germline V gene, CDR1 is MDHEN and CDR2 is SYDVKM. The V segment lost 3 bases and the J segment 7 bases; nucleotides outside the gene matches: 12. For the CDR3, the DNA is TGTGCCAGCAGTTTGGAGGAGATCCCGGGACTAGCGAATGAGCAGTTCTTC. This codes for CASSLEEIPGLANEQFF.

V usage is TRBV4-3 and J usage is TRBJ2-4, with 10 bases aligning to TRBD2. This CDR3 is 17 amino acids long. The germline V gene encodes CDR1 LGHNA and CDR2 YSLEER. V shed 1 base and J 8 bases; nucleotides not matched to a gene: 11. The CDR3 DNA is TGCGCCAGCAGCCAAGTTCGGGCTAGCGGGAGAGGGGACATTCAGTACTTC. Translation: CASSQVRASGRGDIQYF.

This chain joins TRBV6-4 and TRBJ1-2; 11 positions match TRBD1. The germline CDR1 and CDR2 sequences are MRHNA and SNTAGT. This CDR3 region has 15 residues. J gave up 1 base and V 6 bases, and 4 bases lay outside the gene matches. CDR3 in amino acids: CASRSGTGGNYGYTF. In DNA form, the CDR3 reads TGTGCCAGCAGATCGGGGACAGGGGGTAACTATGGCTACACCTTC.

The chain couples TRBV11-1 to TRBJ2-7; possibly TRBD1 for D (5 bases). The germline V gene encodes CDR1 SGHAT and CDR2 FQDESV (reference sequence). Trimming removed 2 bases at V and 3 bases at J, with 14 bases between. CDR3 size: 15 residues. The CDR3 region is CASSLNGALNYEQYF. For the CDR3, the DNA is TGTGCCAGCAGCTTAAATGGGGCCCTAAACTACGAGCAGTACTTC. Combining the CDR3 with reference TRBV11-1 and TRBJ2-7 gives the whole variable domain EAEVAQSPRYKITEKSQAVAFWCDPISGHATLYWYRQILGQGPELLVQFQDESVVDDSQLPKDRFSAERLKGVDSTLKIQPAELGDSAMYLCASSLNGALNYEQYFGPGTRLTVT.

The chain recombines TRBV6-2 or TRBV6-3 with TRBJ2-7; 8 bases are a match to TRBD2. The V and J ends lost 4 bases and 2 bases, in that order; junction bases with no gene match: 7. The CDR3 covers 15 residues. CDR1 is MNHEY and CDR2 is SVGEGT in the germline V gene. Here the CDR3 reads CASSSRLARAYEQYF. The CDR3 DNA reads TGTGCCAGCAGTTCCCGACTAGCGAGAGCCTACGAGCAGTACTTC.

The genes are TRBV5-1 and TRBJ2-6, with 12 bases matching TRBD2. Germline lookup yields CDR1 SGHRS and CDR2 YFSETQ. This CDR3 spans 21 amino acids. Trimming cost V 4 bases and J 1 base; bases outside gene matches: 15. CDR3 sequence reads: CASSIPTSGSRLGSGANVLTF. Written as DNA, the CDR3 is TGCGCCAGCAGCATACCGACTAGCGGGAGCCGTCTGGGTTCTGGGGCCAACGTCCTGACTTTC.

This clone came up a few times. The CDR3 loop is CASSIAGTRGETQYF. In DNA, the CDR3 is TGTGCCAGTAGTATAGCCGGGACAAGGGGAGAGACCCAGTACTTC. This rearrangement joins TRBV19 to TRBJ2-5; maybe TRBD1 (6 bases). The CDR3 consists of 15 residues. Germline V gives CDR1 LNHDA, CDR2 SQIVND (reference sequence). V lost 1 base and J lost 4, with 13 bases in between.

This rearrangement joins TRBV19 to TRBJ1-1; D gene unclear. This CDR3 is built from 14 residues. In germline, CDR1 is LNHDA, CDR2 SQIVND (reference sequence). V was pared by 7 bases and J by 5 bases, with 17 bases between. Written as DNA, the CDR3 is TGTGCCAGTACCCTTATTAACAGTGAGACTGAAGCTTTCTTT. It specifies CASTLINSETEAFF.

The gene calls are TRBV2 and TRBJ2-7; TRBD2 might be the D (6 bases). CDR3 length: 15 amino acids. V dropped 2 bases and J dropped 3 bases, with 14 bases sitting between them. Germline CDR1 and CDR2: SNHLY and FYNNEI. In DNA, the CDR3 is TGTGCCAGCAGTGAATGGTCGGGAGCCGGCTACGAGCAGTACTTC. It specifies CASSEWSGAGYEQYF.

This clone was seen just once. The CDR3 DNA reads TGCGCCAGCAGCCAATTCGACAACTTTTACGAGCAGTACTTC. Protein sequence: CASSQFDNFYEQYF. The chain has TRBV4-3 and TRBJ2-7, with no clear D. The CDR3 runs 14 residues. V was shortened by 2 bases and J by 4 bases, with 12 bases between the two germline ends. Germline-derived CDR1 and CDR2 are LGHNA and YSLEER.

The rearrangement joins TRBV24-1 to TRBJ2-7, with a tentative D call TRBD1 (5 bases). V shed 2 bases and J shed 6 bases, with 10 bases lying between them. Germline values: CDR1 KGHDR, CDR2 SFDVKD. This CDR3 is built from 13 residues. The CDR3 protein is CATSDSRGREQYF. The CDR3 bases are TGTGCCACCAGTGATTCTAGGGGTCGCGAGCAGTACTTC.

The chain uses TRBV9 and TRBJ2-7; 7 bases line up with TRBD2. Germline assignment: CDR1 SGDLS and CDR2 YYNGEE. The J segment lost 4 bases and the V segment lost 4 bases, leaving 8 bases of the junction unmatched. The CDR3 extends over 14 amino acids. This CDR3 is CASSPEGRDYEQYF. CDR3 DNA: TGTGCCAGCAGCCCCGAAGGGAGGGATTACGAGCAGTACTTC.

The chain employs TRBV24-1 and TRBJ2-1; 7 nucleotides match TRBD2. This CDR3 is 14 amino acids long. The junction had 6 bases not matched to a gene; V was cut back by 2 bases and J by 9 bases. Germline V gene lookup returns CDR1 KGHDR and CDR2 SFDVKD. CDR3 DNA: TGTGCCACCAGTGATTATTCGGGAGGAGGTGAGCAGTTCTTC. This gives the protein CATSDYSGGGEQFF.

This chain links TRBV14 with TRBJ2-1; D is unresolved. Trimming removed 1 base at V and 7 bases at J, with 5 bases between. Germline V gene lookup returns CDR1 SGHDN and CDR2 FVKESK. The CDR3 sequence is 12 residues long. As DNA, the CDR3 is TGTGCCAGCAGCCAAGTTATAAATGAGCAGTTCTTC. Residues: CASSQVINEQFF.

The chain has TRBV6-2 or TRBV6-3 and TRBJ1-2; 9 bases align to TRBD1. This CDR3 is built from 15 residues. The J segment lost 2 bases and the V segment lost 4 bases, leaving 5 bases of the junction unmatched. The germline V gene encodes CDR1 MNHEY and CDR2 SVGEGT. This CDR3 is CASSSWDRVNYGYTF. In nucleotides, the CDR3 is TGTGCCAGCAGTTCCTGGGACAGGGTGAACTATGGCTACACCTTC.

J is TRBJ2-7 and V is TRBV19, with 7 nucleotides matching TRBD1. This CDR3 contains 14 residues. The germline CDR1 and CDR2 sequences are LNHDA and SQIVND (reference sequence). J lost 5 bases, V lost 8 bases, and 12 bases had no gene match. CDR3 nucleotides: TGTGCCAGTGGGTCTTGGACAGGCAGCGACGAGCAGTACTTC. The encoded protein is CASGSWTGSDEQYF.

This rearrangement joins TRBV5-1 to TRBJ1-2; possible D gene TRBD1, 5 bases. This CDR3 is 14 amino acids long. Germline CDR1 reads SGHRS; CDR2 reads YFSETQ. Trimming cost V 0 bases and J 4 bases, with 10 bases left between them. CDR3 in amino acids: CASSLEGTVYGYTF. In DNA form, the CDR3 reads TGCGCCAGCAGCTTGGAGGGGACTGTCTATGGCTACACCTTC. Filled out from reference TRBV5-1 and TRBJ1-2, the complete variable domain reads KAGVTQTPRYLIKTRGQQVTLSCSPISGHRSVSWYQQTPGQGLQFLFEYFSETQRNKGNFPGRFSGRQFSNSRSEMNVSTLELGDSALYLCASSLEGTVYGYTFGSGTRLTVV.

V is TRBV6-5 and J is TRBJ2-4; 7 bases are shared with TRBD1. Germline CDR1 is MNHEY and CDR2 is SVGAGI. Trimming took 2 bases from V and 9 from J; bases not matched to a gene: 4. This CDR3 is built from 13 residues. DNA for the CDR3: TGTGCCAGCAGTTACGGGACAGTAGGCATTCAGTACTTC. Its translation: CASSYGTVGIQYF.